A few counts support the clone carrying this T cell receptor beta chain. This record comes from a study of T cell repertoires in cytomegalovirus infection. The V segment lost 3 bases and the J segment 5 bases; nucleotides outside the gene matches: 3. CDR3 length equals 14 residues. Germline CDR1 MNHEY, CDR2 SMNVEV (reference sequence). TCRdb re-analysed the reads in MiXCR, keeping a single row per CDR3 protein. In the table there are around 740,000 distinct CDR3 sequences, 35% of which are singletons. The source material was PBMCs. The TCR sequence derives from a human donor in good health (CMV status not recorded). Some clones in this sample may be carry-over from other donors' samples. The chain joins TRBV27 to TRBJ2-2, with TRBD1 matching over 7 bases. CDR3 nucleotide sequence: TGTGCCAGCAGTTTTAGGGACAGAACCGGGGAGCTGTTTTTT. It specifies CASSFRDRTGELFF.